These T cell receptor beta chains were read from a single sample in a study of beta chain features in type 1 diabetes. Some clones are missing from TCRdb's copy, which holds only in-frame ones; the method was immunoSEQ multiplex PCR. The sample contains more than 250,000 clones, approximately 15% of which appear only once. Source material: naive CD4+ T cells from blood. The receptors come from a man aged 25-45 years with type 1 diabetes. Both conserved end residues are part of each CDR3. Each record gives: CDR3 DNA, CDR3 protein, J gene, V gene, D gene, CDR3 length, clone size. The D gene is left open where the match is weak. Rows may omit the clone size; those that give it use once, few, many or a size class.

TGCGCCAGCAGCCGGGGCGCTAGCGGGACCTACGAGCAGTACTTC	CASSRGASGTYEQYF	TRBJ2-7	TRBV5-1	TRBD2	15	few
TGTGCCAGCAGCTCGAGATTGACTAGCAGCACAGATACGCAGTATTTT	CASSSRLTSSTDTQYF	TRBJ2-3	TRBV7-2	TRBD2	16	NA
TGTGCCAGCATGCAGGGGGCTGACACTGAAGCTTTCTTT	CASMQGADTEAFF	TRBJ1-1	TRBV2	TRBD1	13	few
TGCAGCGTTGGTCAGGGGGAAGGCAATGAGCAGTTCTTC	CSVGQGEGNEQFF	TRBJ2-1	TRBV29-1	TRBD1	13	few
TGTGCCAGCAGTTTCCCGGGACACCCCGCTAGGGAGACCCAGTACTTC	CASSFPGHPARETQYF	TRBJ2-5	TRBV28	NA	16	few
TGTGCCAGCAGGAAAGTAGGGACAGCTAATCAGCCCCAGCATTTT	CASRKVGTANQPQHF	TRBJ1-5	TRBV2	TRBD1	15	few
TGTGCCAGTAGTGTTCCTTTAGCAACCGGGGAGCTGTTTTTT	CASSVPLATGELFF	TRBJ2-2	TRBV19	NA	14	few
TGTGCCATCAGTTTAGGACTAGCGGGCACAGATACGCAGTATTTT	CAISLGLAGTDTQYF	TRBJ2-3	TRBV10-3	TRBD2	15	NA
TGTGCCAGCGGGGGCCCCTACGAGCAGTACTTC	CASGGPYEQYF	TRBJ2-7	TRBV6-5	NA	11	few
TGTGCCAGCTCACCCTATCCGGGACAGGCCTACGAGCAGTACTTC	CASSPYPGQAYEQYF	TRBJ2-7	TRBV18	TRBD1	15	NA
TGTGCCTGGAGTTTATCTGGGGCCAACGTCCTGACTTTC	CAWSLSGANVLTF	TRBJ2-6	TRBV30	NA	13	few
TGTGCCAGCAGCTTAACTGGACAGAGCTATGGCTACACCTTC	CASSLTGQSYGYTF	TRBJ1-2	TRBV7-3	NA	14	few
TGTGCCAGCAGCGTTCGGACGGGGGGGATGGAGACCCAGTACTTC	CASSVRTGGMETQYF	TRBJ2-5	TRBV9	TRBD2	15	NA
TGTGCCAGCAGCGTAGGGACTACCACCTACAATGAGCAGTTCTTC	CASSVGTTTYNEQFF	TRBJ2-1	TRBV9	NA	15	few
TGTGCCAGCAGTGATAACCAGGCATATGGCTACACCTTC	CASSDNQAYGYTF	TRBJ1-2	TRBV25-1	NA	13	NA
TGTGCCAGCAGTCAAAGACTAGCGGGCACAGATACGCAGTATTTT	CASSQRLAGTDTQYF	TRBJ2-3	TRBV28	TRBD2	15	NA
TGTGCTAGCTCAATCGGGGGCACAGATACGCAGTATTTT	CASSIGGTDTQYF	TRBJ2-3	TRBV12-5	NA	13	NA
TGTGCCTGGACCCTGGACAGGGGGCCTTACACTGAAGCTTTCTTT	CAWTLDRGPYTEAFF	TRBJ1-1	TRBV30	TRBD1	15	NA
TGTGCCAGCTGCGGTATAACCGGGGGTAGCGCTGGACAGCCCCAGCATTTT	CASCGITGGSAGQPQHF	TRBJ1-5	TRBV28	NA	17	NA
TGCGCCAGCAGCCAAGAGTCGGCGGGAGGGTTCGGCAATGAGCAGTTCTTC	CASSQESAGGFGNEQFF	TRBJ2-1	TRBV4-1	TRBD2	17	few
TGTGCCAGCAGCTTAGTACAGGGGGCCCACCACGAGCAGTACTTC	CASSLVQGAHHEQYF	TRBJ2-7	TRBV13	TRBD1	15	few
TGTGCCAGCTCACCCTGGGAGGGAGGCGAAAAACTGTTTTTT	CASSPWEGGEKLFF	TRBJ1-4	TRBV18	NA	14	NA
TGCGCCAGCAGTCCGGACAGGCGAGGGACAGATACGCAGTATTTT	CASSPDRRGTDTQYF	TRBJ2-3	TRBV5-1	TRBD1	15	NA
TGTGCCAGCAGCTTGAGGGAGAAGGGCTACACCTTC	CASSLREKGYTF	TRBJ1-2	TRBV5-4	NA	12	few
TGTGCCAGCAGTTCAACCGGGAATCGGGAGCAGTTCTTC	CASSSTGNREQFF	TRBJ2-1	TRBV5-4	NA	13	few
TGTGCCAGCAGAGACAGGAATCAGCCCCAGCATTTT	CASRDRNQPQHF	TRBJ1-5	TRBV19	NA	12	few
TGTGCCATCAGCAGGGGGGTAGAGACCCAGTACTTC	CAISRGVETQYF	TRBJ2-5	TRBV10-3	NA	12	few
TGTGCCAGCAGCAGATCGACAGTGAACACTGAAGCTTTCTTT	CASSRSTVNTEAFF	TRBJ1-1	TRBV21-1	NA	14	NA
TGTGCCAGCAGCTCCCGGGGTAGCACAGATACGCAGTATTTT	CASSSRGSTDTQYF	TRBJ2-3	TRBV7-3	NA	14	NA
TGTGCCGGAGGAACGGACCCTGCTGTACTGTACCAAGAGACCCAGTACTTC	CAGGTDPAVLYQETQYF	TRBJ2-5	TRBV30	NA	17	NA
TGTGCCACCAGCATCAGCGGCACAGATACGCAGTATTTT	CATSISGTDTQYF	TRBJ2-3	TRBV15	NA	13	NA
TGTGCCAGCAGTGAAGTGTCGTCGGGGAGGGGCGGGGAGCTGTTTTTT	CASSEVSSGRGGELFF	TRBJ2-2	TRBV25-1	TRBD2	16	NA